This T cell receptor beta chain was recorded in a study of spatial heterogeneity in lung cancer. Turning to the study itself: The donors were about 67 patients with non-small cell lung cancer that was early-stage and untreated. On average, each unique TCR and UMI combination appeared more than ten times in raw reads. Study conclusions and caveats: Detection of ubiquitous tumor TCRs in blood was higher at resection than follow-up.

In the library, each TCR cDNA molecule bore its own unique molecular identifier. TCRdb re-derived calls from the 5' RACE reads in MiXCR, one entry per CDR3 protein. The sample has over 35,000 distinct CDR3 sequences, roughly a tenth seen once; the top ten hold 15% to 20%. Indicated time point: blood at routine non-recurrence follow-up after resection. A note on this clonotype: Its antigen is unknown.

Trimming left V 0 bases short and J 4 bases short, with 10 bases between. This CDR3 has 14 residues. The V gene's germline CDR1 is SGHRS and CDR2 YFSETQ. The receptor comes from a female donor with early-stage non-small cell lung cancer. The source material was PBMCs, sampled at follow-up. The J gene is TRBJ1-2, the V gene TRBV5-1; possibly TRBD1 for D (6 bases). CDR3 amino acids: CASSLGDISYGYTF. CDR3 nucleotides: TGCGCCAGCAGCTTGGGGGACATTTCCTATGGCTACACCTTC.